This T cell receptor beta chain was documented in a study of T-cell memory formation after mild COVID-19. TCRdb recomputed calls from the 5' RACE reads with MiXCR, one row per CDR3 protein. The sample carries around 300,000 distinct CDR3 sequences, 7% to 10% recorded once. The CDR3 runs to 14 residues. Trimming shortened V by 5 bases and J by 7 bases, and 18 bases separated the two germline ends. CDR1 and CDR2 from the germline V gene are MNHEY and SVGAGI. This clonotype has more than one count but fewer than ten. The chain has TRBV6-5 and TRBJ2-7; D call uncertain. This TCR was sampled from a young man who had mild COVID-19 (a few samples of this study predate the infection). Cell type and time point are not known. The specimen was PBMCs or a T cell subset sorted from them (not recorded which). This chain's CDR3 is CASSNRLYLGEQYF. In DNA form, the CDR3 reads TGTGCCAGCAGTAACCGTCTCTACCTGGGGGAGCAGTACTTC.